The 14 T cell receptor beta chains reported below all come from one sample, sequenced in a study of cytomegalovirus exposure and HLA in healthy donors. Primers for the PCR totalled 60 Vbeta and 13 Jbeta. Libraries were prepared by immunoSEQ multiplex PCR; TCRdb keeps only in-frame clonotypes and omits some of them. The data contain fewer than 250,000 clones, approximately 80% of them singletons. The source material was PBMCs. The receptors here all came from a male donor in good health and CMV-seronegative.

The chain recombines TRBV2 with TRBJ2-7; TRBD2 agrees at 11 bases. V lost 4 bases and J lost 0; bases outside the gene matches: 8. CDR3 length: 17 residues. Germline V gene sequence: CDR1 SNHLY, CDR2 FYNNEI. The CDR3: CASSVTGTSGSSYEQYF. CDR3 DNA: TGTGCCAGCAGTGTCACCGGGACTAGCGGCAGCTCCTACGAGCAGTACTTC.

The genes are TRBV18 and TRBJ1-4; D is ambiguous. The germline V gene encodes CDR1 KGHSH and CDR2 LQKENI. CDR3 size: 13 residues. Trimming removed 5 bases from V and 7 bases from J, with 11 bases in between. CDR3 loop: CASSIVGSEKLFF. The CDR3 region has the DNA TGTGCCAGCTCAATCGTTGGGAGTGAAAAACTGTTTTTT.

The V gene is TRBV6-1, the J gene TRBJ2-3; 11 bases line up with TRBD2. The germline V gene has CDR1 MNHNS and CDR2 SASEGT. The CDR3 has 17 amino acids. V dropped 1 base and J dropped 6; count of bases not matched to a gene: 9. The CDR3 DNA reads as TGTGCCAGCAGTGAAGTGGGTAGCGGGAGGGTGGGGGATACGCAGTATTTT. This codes for CASSEVGSGRVGDTQYF.

Only a few counts were recorded for this clone. The DNA for the CDR3 is TGTGCCAGCACCTTACGACAGTCTCTGGACGAGCAGTACTTC. This codes for CASTLRQSLDEQYF. V gene TRBV6-6 combines with J gene TRBJ2-7; the D gene is possibly TRBD1 (5 bases). The CDR3 length is 14 residues. Germline-derived CDR1 and CDR2 are MNHNY and SVGAGI (reference sequence). The V gene lost 7 bases and the J gene lost 5 bases, with 18 bases spanning the gap.

This chain links TRBV5-6 with TRBJ1-2, with 7 positions matching TRBD1. From germline, CDR1 is SGHDT and CDR2 YYEEEE. The CDR3 length is 14 residues. V was pared by 3 bases and J by 4 bases, with 6 bases of the junction left unmatched. This CDR3 reads CASSYSTGPYGYTF. CDR3 in DNA: TGTGCCAGCAGCTACTCGACAGGGCCCTATGGCTACACCTTC.

The rearrangement joins TRBV9 to TRBJ2-1, with D maybe TRBD2 (5 bases). Germline V gene data show CDR1 as SGDLS and CDR2 as YYNGEE. The V end lost 0 bases, the J end lost 4 bases, and 14 bases lay between the germline ends. The CDR3 is 16 residues long. CDR3 coding DNA: TGTGCCAGCAGCGTAGAAGGACTGCCAAGTTACAATGAGCAGTTCTTC. Translating gives CASSVEGLPSYNEQFF.

V gene TRBV10-1 combines with J gene TRBJ2-1; tentative D call: TRBD2 (7 bases). The CDR3 length is 14 residues. The germline CDR1 and CDR2 sequences are WNHNN and SYGVQD (reference sequence). The germline V and J ends were trimmed by 0 bases and 8 bases, with 11 bases remaining between them. CDR3 nucleotides: TGCGCCAGCAGTGAGTCGAAGGGGGGGCATGAGCAGTTCTTC. Its protein product is CASSESKGGHEQFF.

The chain uses TRBV19 and TRBJ1-6; 8 bases map to TRBD1. Unmatched junction bases numbered 7, after V lost 5 bases and J lost 7 bases. The CDR3 is 15 residues long. CDR1 is LNHDA and CDR2 is SQIVND in the germline V gene (reference sequence). The CDR3 DNA reads TGTGCCAGTAGTGTTCAGGGGGCCGCGAATTCACCCCTCCACTTT. Its protein is CASSVQGAANSPLHF.

The V and J genes are TRBV5-1 and TRBJ2-7; the match to TRBD1 covers 7 bases. The CDR3 is made up of 14 amino acids. Looked up from germline, CDR1 is SGHRS and CDR2 is YFSETQ. Trimming at V came to 7 bases and at J to 6 bases, leaving 13 bases not matched to a gene. The CDR3 reads CASGRDSHLGEQYF. CDR3 DNA sequence: TGCGCCAGCGGACGGGACAGTCATCTCGGCGAGCAGTACTTC. Full variable domain (remainder filled in from reference TRBV5-1 and TRBJ2-7): KAGVTQTPRYLIKTRGQQVTLSCSPISGHRSVSWYQQTPGQGLQFLFEYFSETQRNKGNFPGRFSGRQFSNSRSEMNVSTLELGDSALYLCASGRDSHLGEQYFGPGTRLTVT.

This clone has a handful of counts. The rearrangement uses TRBV7-9 and TRBJ1-4; TRBD1 is a possible D gene (6 bases). Trimming stripped 2 bases from V and 6 bases from J, with 13 bases between. There are 15 residues in the CDR3. The germline gives CDR1 SEHNR, CDR2 FQNEAQ (reference sequence). The CDR3 loop reads CASSLTGLGDEKLFF. CDR3 DNA sequence: TGTGCCAGCAGCTTAACAGGGTTGGGGGATGAAAAACTGTTTTTT.

The J gene is TRBJ2-1, the V gene TRBV5-1, with 9 bases lining up with TRBD2. The CDR3 totals 15 residues. V lost 2 bases, J lost 7 bases, and 7 bases stayed unmatched. Germline-derived CDR1 and CDR2 are SGHRS and YFSETQ. CDR3 protein: CASSFGAGGENEQFF. For the CDR3, the DNA is TGCGCCAGCAGCTTTGGAGCGGGAGGCGAGAATGAGCAGTTCTTC.

The V call is TRBV6-5, the J call TRBJ2-2; D perhaps matches TRBD1 (6 bases). In germline, CDR1 is MNHEY, CDR2 SVGAGI. V was clipped by 0 bases and J by 8 bases, with 10 bases between them. The CDR3 totals 14 residues. This CDR3 reads CASSYSQGWGELFF. The CDR3 region has the DNA TGTGCCAGCAGTTACTCACAGGGTTGGGGGGAGCTGTTTTTT.

J is TRBJ1-3 and V is TRBV19, with 7 bases lining up with TRBD1. This CDR3 spans 16 amino acids. CDR1 and CDR2 (germline): LNHDA, SQIVND (reference sequence). V lost 9 bases and J lost 0; bases outside the gene matches: 11. In DNA form, the CDR3 reads TGTGCCAGCCGACTTGAGGGACAGAACTCTGGAAACACCATATATTTT. This gives the protein CASRLEGQNSGNTIYF.

In DNA form, the CDR3 reads TGTGCCAGCAGGGCAGTGAACACTGAAGCTTTCTTT. Protein product: CASRAVNTEAFF. This rearrangement joins TRBV6-5 to TRBJ1-1; D remains unclear. The V gene lost 6 bases and the J gene lost 0 bases, with 5 bases spanning the gap. This CDR3 has 12 amino acids. Per germline, CDR1 MNHEY and CDR2 SVGAGI.